What follows describes a single TCR beta chain. Clones were read by immunoSEQ multiplex PCR, and TCRdb kept only the in-frame ones, dropping some. Of about 110,000 clones listed, roughly 90% were seen once; the top ten hold more than 4.5%. The data belong to a study of blood T cell repertoires in COVID-19. Losses at the gene ends were 0 bases for V and 9 bases for J; bases not matched to a gene: 10. The CDR3 is 17 amino acids. CDR1 MNHEY and CDR2 SVGEGT come from the germline V gene. The clonotype originates from a man aged 35 to 55 with active or convalescent COVID-19. V is TRBV6-2 or TRBV6-3 and J is TRBJ2-1; 11 bases fit TRBD2. The sample was peripheral blood. CDR3 nucleotides: TGTGCCAGCAGTTACTCAAGAGGGGTAGCGGGAGGGTTTGAGCAGTTCTTC. Its translation: CASSYSRGVAGGFEQFF.